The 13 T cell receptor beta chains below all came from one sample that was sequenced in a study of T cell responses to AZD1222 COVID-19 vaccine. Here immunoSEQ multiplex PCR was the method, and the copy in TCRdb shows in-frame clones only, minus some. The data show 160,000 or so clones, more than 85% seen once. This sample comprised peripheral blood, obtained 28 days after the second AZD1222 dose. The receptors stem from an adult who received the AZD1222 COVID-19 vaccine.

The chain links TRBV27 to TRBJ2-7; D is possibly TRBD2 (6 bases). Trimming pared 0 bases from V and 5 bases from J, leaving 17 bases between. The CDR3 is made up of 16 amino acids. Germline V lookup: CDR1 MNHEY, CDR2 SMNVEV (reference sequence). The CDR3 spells CASSLSRRDSLHEQYF. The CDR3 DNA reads TGTGCCAGCAGTTTATCTAGGCGGGACTCTCTACACGAGCAGTACTTC.

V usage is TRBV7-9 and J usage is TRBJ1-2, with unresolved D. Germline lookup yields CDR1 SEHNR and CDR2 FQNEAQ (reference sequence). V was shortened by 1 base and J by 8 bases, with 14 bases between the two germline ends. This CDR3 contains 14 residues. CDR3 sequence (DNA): TGTGCCAGCAGCTTAGTCCCCCACAACGACGGCTACACCTTC. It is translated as CASSLVPHNDGYTF.

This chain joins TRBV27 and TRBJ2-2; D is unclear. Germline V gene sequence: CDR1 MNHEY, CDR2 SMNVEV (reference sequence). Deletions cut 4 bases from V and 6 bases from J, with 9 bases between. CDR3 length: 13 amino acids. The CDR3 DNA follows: TGTGCCAGCAGTTGGCGGCGAGCCGGGGAGCTGTTTTTT. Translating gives CASSWRRAGELFF.

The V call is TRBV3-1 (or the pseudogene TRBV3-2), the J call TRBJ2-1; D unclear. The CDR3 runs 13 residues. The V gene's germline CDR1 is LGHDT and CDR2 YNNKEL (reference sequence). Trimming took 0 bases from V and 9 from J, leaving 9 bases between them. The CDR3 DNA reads TGTGCCAGCAGCCAAGATAATTTGAGTGAGCAGTTCTTC. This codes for CASSQDNLSEQFF.

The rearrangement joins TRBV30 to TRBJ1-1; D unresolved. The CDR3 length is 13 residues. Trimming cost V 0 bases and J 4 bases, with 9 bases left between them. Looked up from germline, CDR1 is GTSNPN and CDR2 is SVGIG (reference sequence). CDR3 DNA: TGTGCCTGGAGTGTCAGCTTGGTCACTGAAGCTTTCTTT. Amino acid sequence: CAWSVSLVTEAFF.

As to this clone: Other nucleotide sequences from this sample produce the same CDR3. This chain's CDR3 is CASSVGLGAYNEQFF. The CDR3 DNA follows: TGTGCCAGCAGCGTTGGCCTAGGGGCCTACAATGAGCAGTTCTTC. This chain links TRBV9 with TRBJ2-1; a possible D gene is TRBD1 (5 bases). The CDR3 consists of 15 residues. V was cut by 2 bases and J by 2 bases, with 11 bases left in between. Germline V CDR1 and CDR2: SGDLS, YYNGEE.

In DNA, the CDR3 is TGTGCCAGCAGCTTACGGGGGCAATACACCGGGGAGCTGTTTTTT. Protein: CASSLRGQYTGELFF. The V gene is TRBV7-2, the J gene TRBJ2-2; D might be TRBD1 or TRBD2, each matching 6 bases. Germline CDR1 and CDR2: SGHTA and FQGNSA. V was cut by 2 bases and J by 3 bases, with 10 bases left in between. This CDR3 is built from 15 residues.

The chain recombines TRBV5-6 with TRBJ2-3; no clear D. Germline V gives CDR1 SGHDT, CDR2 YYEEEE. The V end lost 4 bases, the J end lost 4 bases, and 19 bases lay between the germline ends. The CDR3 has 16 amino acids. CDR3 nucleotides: TGTGCCAGCAGCGCGTGGCCGAGCCTAGTGTCAGATACGCAGTATTTT. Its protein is CASSAWPSLVSDTQYF.

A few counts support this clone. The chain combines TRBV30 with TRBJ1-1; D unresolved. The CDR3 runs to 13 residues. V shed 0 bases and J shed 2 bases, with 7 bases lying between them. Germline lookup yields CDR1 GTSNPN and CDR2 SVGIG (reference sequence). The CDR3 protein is CAWSVGINTEAFF. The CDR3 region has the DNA TGTGCCTGGAGTGTAGGTATCAACACTGAAGCTTTCTTT. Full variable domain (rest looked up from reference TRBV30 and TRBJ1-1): SQTIHQWPATLVQPVGSPLSLECTVEGTSNPNLYWYRQAAGRGLQLLFYSVGIGQISSEVPQNLSASRPQDRQFILSSKKLLLSDSGFYLCAWSVGINTEAFFGQGTRLTVV.

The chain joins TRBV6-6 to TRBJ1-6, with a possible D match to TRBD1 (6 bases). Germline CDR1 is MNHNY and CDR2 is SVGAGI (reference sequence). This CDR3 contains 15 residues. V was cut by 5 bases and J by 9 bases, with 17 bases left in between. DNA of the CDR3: TGTGCCAGCAGTGTAAAGGGGGGCGGTTTTTCACCCCTCCACTTT. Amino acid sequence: CASSVKGGGFSPLHF.

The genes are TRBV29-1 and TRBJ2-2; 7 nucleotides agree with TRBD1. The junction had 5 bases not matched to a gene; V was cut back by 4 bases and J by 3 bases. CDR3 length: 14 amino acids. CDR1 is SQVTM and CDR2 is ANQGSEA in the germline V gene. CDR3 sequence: CSVVKGADTGELFF. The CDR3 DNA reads TGCAGCGTTGTGAAGGGGGCGGACACCGGGGAGCTGTTTTTT.

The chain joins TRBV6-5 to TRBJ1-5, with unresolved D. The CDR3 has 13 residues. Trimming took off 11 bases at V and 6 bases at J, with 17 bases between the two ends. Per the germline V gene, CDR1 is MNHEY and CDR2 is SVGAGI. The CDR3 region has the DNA TGTGCCTCAAGTCACAATCCCAGTCAGCCCCAGCATTTT. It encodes CASSHNPSQPQHF.

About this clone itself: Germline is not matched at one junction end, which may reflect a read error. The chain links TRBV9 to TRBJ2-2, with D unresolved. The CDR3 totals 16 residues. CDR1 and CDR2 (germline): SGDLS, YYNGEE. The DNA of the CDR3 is TGTGCCAGCAGCGTAGTTGGTAGCCCGAACCCCGGGGAGCTGTTTTTT. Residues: CASSVVGSPNPGELFF.